The clone carrying this T cell receptor beta chain has ten or more counts. What it recognizes is unknown. The data originate from a study of early T cells in non-severe SARS-CoV-2 infection. About the research overall: Unpaired chains resulted from sequencing bulk RNA of unsorted whole blood.

Individual cDNA molecules received unique molecular identifiers. MiXCR was run by TCRdb on the 5' RACE reads, yielding one entry per CDR3 protein. The sample yields tens of thousands of distinct CDR3 sequences, 5.5% to 7.5% seen once. This CDR3 has 14 amino acids. V was cut by 10 bases and J by 2 bases, with 17 bases left in between. The germline V gene encodes CDR1 SGHTA and CDR2 FQGNSA. Notes on the study in general: Anti-spike CD8 responses were favored in VDJdb matching, and private and CD4 specificities were missed.

The chain links TRBV7-2 to TRBJ1-2; perhaps TRBD1 as D (5 bases). The receptor comes from an adult who was a healthcare worker with PCR-confirmed SARS-CoV-2 infection or an uninfected control (not recorded which). Sample: whole blood. CDR3: CATKKTGTNYGYTF. Here the CDR3 DNA reads TGTGCCACCAAAAAGACGGGGACGAACTATGGCTACACCTTC.